This entry is about one T cell receptor (beta chain). What it binds is unknown. TRB was amplified from about 260 ng of peripheral blood genomic DNA per sample. TRB rearrangements were amplified by touch-down multiplex PCR with mixed TRB-A/B primers. TCRdb re-called the multiplex PCR reads and shows each CDR3 protein once, DNA omitted. This sample carries thousands of distinct CDR3 sequences, with around 7.3% going to the ten biggest clones. Germline V gives CDR1 DFQATT, CDR2 SNEGSKA (reference sequence). The CDR3 totals 13 residues. The sample comes from a study of T cell clusters in autoimmune cytopenias. Whole-study findings and limits: Clustering suggested that physiological T cell clusters were missing in primary autoimmune cytopenia patients. No experiment has yet validated the function of the T cell clusters defined in silico.

This sample was shared with a second study, whose subject was T cell repertoires in aging, cancer and after chemotherapy. According to that study: Healthy donor repertoires were recorded over several months to years and showed clear clonal overlap.

What was sequenced was peripheral blood. The source of this sequence is a human donor in good health. The chain has TRBV20-1 and TRBJ2-5; TCRdb names TRBD2, which stays unverified in the absence of DNA. The CDR3 loop reads CSASTGGKETQYF.